A selection of T cell receptor beta chains follows, all from one sample in a study of cytomegalovirus exposure and HLA in healthy donors. The data were produced by immunoSEQ multiplex PCR, yet TCRdb's version contains in-frame clones alone and is incomplete. The sample has under 200,000 clones; about 90% are singletons. The sequencing sample was made of PBMCs. The receptors here all came from a boy between 2 and 10 years old in good health and CMV-seronegative. Each CDR3 is given with its conserved first and last residue. The D gene is left open where the match is weak. Only part of the rows carry a size: once, few, many, or a class if the clone is expanded.

J gene	D gene	clone size	V gene	CDR3 protein	CDR3 DNA
TRBJ2-1	TRBD2	-	TRBV4-1	CASSQLPSGNYNEQFF	TGCGCCAGCAGCCAGCTGCCTAGCGGGAACTACAATGAGCAGTTCTTC
TRBJ1-4	-	-	TRBV5-1	CASSLIQGTTEKLFF	TGCGCCAGCAGCTTAATTCAGGGGACGACTGAAAAACTGTTTTTT
TRBJ1-1	TRBD1	-	TRBV6-1	CAIEWGGQGQKPKF	TGTGCGATAGAGTGGGGTGGACAGGGCCAGAAGCCCAAATTT
TRBJ1-1	-	-	TRBV7-8	CASSSWTEMNTEAFF	TGTGCCAGCAGCTCATGGACAGAAATGAACACTGAAGCTTTCTTT
TRBJ2-1	TRBD1	-	TRBV13	CASSLTGTGLPYNEQFF	TGTGCCAGCAGCTTGACCGGGACAGGACTACCCTACAATGAGCAGTTCTTC
TRBJ2-2	-	-	TRBV18	CASSPQGQAGELFF	TGTGCCAGCTCACCACAGGGGCAGGCCGGGGAGCTGTTTTTT
TRBJ2-7	-	-	TRBV27	CASSSAPTGSYEQYF	TGTGCCAGCAGTTCCGCCCCGACAGGCTCCTACGAGCAGTACTTC
TRBJ1-1	TRBD1	-	TRBV28	CASSLLGTGVSRTEAFF	TGTGCCAGCAGTTTATTAGGGACAGGGGTTAGTCGAACTGAAGCTTTCTTT
TRBJ1-1	-	-	TRBV19	CASSIGRDTEAFF	TGTGCCAGTAGTATAGGCAGGGACACTGAAGCTTTCTTT
TRBJ2-7	TRBD2	-	TRBV28	CASRGPQVTSGSTEQYF	TGTGCCAGCAGGGGCCCGCAGGTGACTAGCGGGAGTACCGAGCAGTACTTC
TRBJ1-1	-	few	TRBV5-4	CASSTVGDTEAFF	TGTGCCAGCAGCACCGTAGGGGACACTGAAGCTTTCTTT
TRBJ2-1	-	-	TRBV7-9	CASSWPDSPYNEQFF	TGTGCCAGCAGTTGGCCGGACAGCCCCTACAATGAGCAGTTCTTC
TRBJ1-1	TRBD1	-	TRBV18	CASILDREGTEAFF	TGTGCCAGTATCTTGGACAGGGAGGGCACTGAAGCTTTCTTT
TRBJ2-7	-	-	TRBV29-1	CSVGLQSSYEQYF	TGCAGCGTCGGACTCCAGAGCTCCTACGAGCAGTACTTC
TRBJ2-1	-	-	TRBV4-1	CASSQSLGGVAYNEQFF	TGCGCCAGCAGCCAATCGTTAGGGGGGGTCGCCTACAATGAGCAGTTCTTC
TRBJ1-4	-	-	TRBV7-2	CASSSNRGEKLFF	TGTGCCAGCAGCTCGAACCGGGGTGAAAAACTGTTTTTT
TRBJ2-7	-	-	TRBV4-1	CASSRKTVGLWYEQYF	TGCGCCAGCAGCCGAAAGACAGTGGGTCTATGGTACGAGCAGTACTTC
TRBJ2-7	-	-	TRBV5-1	CASSLTFYYEQYF	TGCGCCAGCAGCTTAACTTTCTACTACGAGCAGTACTTC
TRBJ2-2	TRBD1	-	TRBV27	CASSFGQANTGELFF	TGTGCCAGCAGTTTTGGACAGGCGAACACCGGGGAGCTGTTTTTT
TRBJ2-7	TRBD2	-	TRBV7-9	CASSLREAGSEQYF	TGTGCCAGCAGCTTACGGGAAGCGGGGTCCGAGCAGTACTTC
TRBJ2-7	-	-	TRBV5-6	CASSSGPKATYEQYF	TGTGCCAGCAGCAGCGGTCCGAAAGCCACTTACGAGCAGTACTTC
TRBJ1-4	TRBD1	-	TRBV7-9	CASSKTGGNEKLFF	TGTGCCAGCAGCAAGACAGGGGGCAATGAAAAACTGTTTTTT
TRBJ2-7	-	once	TRBV7-8	CASSFQGTGSYEQYF	TGTGCCAGCAGCTTTCAGGGGACCGGCTCCTACGAGCAGTACTTC
TRBJ1-6	TRBD1	-	TRBV7-9	CASSDRTGNNSPLHF	TGTGCCAGCAGCGACCGGACAGGGAATAATTCACCCCTCCACTTT
TRBJ2-7	TRBD2	-	TRBV19	CASSRLAGTYEQYF	TGTGCCAGTAGCAGACTAGCGGGAACCTACGAGCAGTACTTC
TRBJ2-1	-	-	TRBV28	CASTPQGGTYNEQFF	TGTGCCAGCACCCCACAAGGGGGTACCTACAATGAGCAGTTCTTC
TRBJ1-1	-	-	TRBV29-1	CSASRGQTEAFF	TGCAGCGCATCCAGGGGCCAAACTGAAGCTTTCTTT
TRBJ2-7	TRBD2	-	TRBV2	CASKGAGGPSEQYF	TGTGCCAGCAAGGGAGCGGGAGGGCCGTCCGAGCAGTACTTC
TRBJ1-4	-	few	TRBV29-1	CSVKRIYDEKLFF	TGCAGCGTTAAGCGGATATATGATGAAAAACTGTTTTTT
TRBJ2-7	TRBD1	-	TRBV28	CASSYPGQGVHEQYF	TGTGCCAGCAGTTATCCGGGACAGGGGGTCCACGAGCAGTACTTC
TRBJ2-7	-	-	TRBV5-4	CASSSRGSREQYF	TGTGCCAGCAGCTCACGGGGGTCCCGCGAGCAGTACTTC
TRBJ2-7	TRBD2	-	TRBV9	CASSLLAGEAYEQYF	TGTGCCAGCAGTCTTCTAGCGGGAGAGGCATACGAGCAGTACTTC
TRBJ2-7	TRBD1	-	TRBV28	CASSQGAARARTNEQYF	TGTGCCAGCAGCCAGGGGGCCGCGCGGGCTAGAACTAACGAGCAGTACTTC
TRBJ2-7	-	-	TRBV15	CATSREPLQGVHEQYF	TGTGCCACCAGCAGAGAACCCCTCCAGGGTGTCCACGAGCAGTACTTC
TRBJ2-1	TRBD2	-	TRBV19	CASSSGLASYNEQFF	TGTGCCAGTAGTTCGGGACTAGCATCCTACAATGAGCAGTTCTTC
TRBJ1-1	TRBD1	-	TRBV7-2	CASSFRGRRNTEAFF	TGTGCCAGCAGCTTCAGGGGGCGTAGGAACACTGAAGCTTTCTTT
TRBJ2-7	TRBD2	few	TRBV2	CASSEERLASGYYEQYF	TGTGCCAGCAGTGAAGAACGGTTGGCTAGCGGCTACTACGAGCAGTACTTC
TRBJ1-1	TRBD1	-	TRBV30	CAWSVQGSTEAFF	TGTGCCTGGAGTGTACAGGGGTCCACTGAAGCTTTCTTT
TRBJ2-7	-	-	TRBV5-8	CASSLGDYEQYF	TGTGCCAGCAGCTTAGGAGACTACGAGCAGTACTTC
TRBJ1-1	-	-	TRBV7-6	CASSRWGGEMRPEAFF	TGTGCCAGCAGCCGATGGGGGGGCGAAATGAGGCCTGAAGCTTTCTTT
TRBJ1-1	-	-	TRBV15	CATSGGLGKGGTEAFF	TGTGCCACCAGCGGAGGGTTGGGGAAAGGGGGCACTGAAGCTTTCTTT
TRBJ2-2	TRBD1	-	TRBV7-9	CASSLGQGPGELFF	TGTGCCAGCAGCTTAGGACAGGGACCCGGGGAGCTGTTTTTT
TRBJ2-1	TRBD1	-	TRBV11-3	CASSPGQGADYNEQFF	TGTGCCAGCAGCCCTGGTCAGGGGGCCGATTACAATGAGCAGTTCTTC
TRBJ2-1	-	-	TRBV5-6	CASSRPTGEGEVEQFF	TGTGCCAGCAGCAGACCGACAGGGGAGGGCGAGGTTGAGCAGTTCTTC
TRBJ1-4	TRBD1	-	TRBV9	CASSVVGQPAYEKLFF	TGTGCCAGCAGCGTAGTGGGACAGCCGGCTTATGAAAAACTGTTTTTT
TRBJ2-1	-	-	TRBV7-3	CASSDRTSSYNEQFF	TGTGCCAGCAGCGACAGGACGAGCTCCTACAATGAGCAGTTCTTC
TRBJ2-7	TRBD1	-	TRBV30	CAWSVQPTGDEQYF	TGTGCCTGGAGTGTACAACCGACAGGGGACGAGCAGTACTTC
TRBJ2-7	TRBD2	-	TRBV6-5	CASSLAGDYEQYF	TGTGCCAGCAGCTTAGCGGGAGATTACGAGCAGTACTTC
TRBJ1-1	TRBD1	-	TRBV28	CASSQGGQGAFGEAFF	TGTGCCAGCAGCCAAGGGGGACAGGGGGCTTTCGGGGAAGCTTTCTTT
TRBJ2-3	-	-	TRBV7-9	CASSSRTRTFPDTQYF	TGTGCCAGCAGCTCCCGAACCCGGACATTTCCAGATACGCAGTATTTT
TRBJ1-3	TRBD1	-	TRBV4-1	CASSLDPGTVSGNTIYF	TGCGCCAGCAGCCTAGACCCCGGGACAGTCTCTGGAAACACCATATATTTT
TRBJ1-2	TRBD1	-	TRBV15	CATSRTGDYGYTF	TGTGCCACCAGCAGAACAGGGGACTATGGCTACACCTTC
TRBJ2-1	-	few	TRBV28	CASTLRSYNEQFF	TGTGCCAGCACGCTGCGCTCCTACAATGAGCAGTTCTTC
TRBJ1-6	-	-	TRBV30	CAWSLVVGDSPLHF	TGTGCCTGGAGTTTGGTTGTGGGAGATTCACCCCTCCACTTT
TRBJ1-1	-	few	TRBV10-3	CAISESRDRGTEAFF	TGTGCCATCAGTGAGTCGCGAGATCGGGGCACTGAAGCTTTCTTT